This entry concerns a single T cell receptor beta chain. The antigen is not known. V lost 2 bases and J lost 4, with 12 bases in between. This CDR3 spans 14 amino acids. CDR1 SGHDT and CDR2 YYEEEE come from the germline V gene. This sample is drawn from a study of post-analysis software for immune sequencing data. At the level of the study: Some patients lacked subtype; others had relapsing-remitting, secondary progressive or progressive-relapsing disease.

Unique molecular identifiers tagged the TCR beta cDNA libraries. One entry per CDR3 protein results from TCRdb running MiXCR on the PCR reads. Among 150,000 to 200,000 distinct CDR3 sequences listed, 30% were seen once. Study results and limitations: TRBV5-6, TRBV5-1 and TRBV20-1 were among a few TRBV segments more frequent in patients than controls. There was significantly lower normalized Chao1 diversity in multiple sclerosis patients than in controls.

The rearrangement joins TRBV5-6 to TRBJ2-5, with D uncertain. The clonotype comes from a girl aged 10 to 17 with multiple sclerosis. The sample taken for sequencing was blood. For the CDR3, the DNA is TGTGCCAGCAGCTTCGTGGAGCTACCAGAGACCCAGTACTTC. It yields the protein CASSFVELPETQYF.